This passage covers 3 T cell receptor beta chains from one sample sequenced in a study of regulatory T cells in long-lasting Graves disease. The time point: newly diagnosed GD, antithyroid drugs for less than 3 months. PBMC-extracted RNA yielded the TCR library. To make TCR beta libraries, researchers used iRepertoire HTBI primers and Arm-PCR of CDR3 regions. TCRdb recomputed calls from the multiplex PCR reads with MiXCR, one row per CDR3 protein. The table has under 400,000 distinct CDR3 sequences, approximately 15% seen once. This sample was also put to use in a study of T cells in Graves' hyperthyroidism and ophthalmopathy.

Material: peripheral blood mononuclear cells (PBMCs), obtained at new diagnosis, from a patient treated with antithyroid drugs. The source of these receptors is a man aged 40-50 years with Graves disease.

This chain uses TRBV3-1 with TRBJ2-4; D unclear. CDR1 LGHDT and CDR2 YNNKEL come from the germline V gene (reference sequence). V gave up 0 bases and J gave up 2 bases, with 5 bases separating them. This CDR3 is 14 amino acids long. The CDR3 loop reads CASSQEGTKNIQYF. The DNA for the CDR3 is TGTGCCAGCAGCCAAGAGGGGACCAAAAACATTCAGTACTTC.

This clonotype was recorded many times. The chain uses TRBV5-1 and TRBJ2-5; no definite D call. V dropped 2 bases and J dropped 2 bases, with 10 bases sitting between them. The CDR3 extends over 14 amino acids. Germline CDR1 SGHRS, CDR2 YFSETQ. The DNA for the CDR3 is TGCGCCAGCAGCTTAGGTCAGATTCAAGAGACCCAGTACTTC. Amino acids: CASSLGQIQETQYF.

The sample holds a few counts of this clonotype. This chain links TRBV2 with TRBJ2-2; D ambiguous. The V end lost 4 bases, the J end lost 6 bases, and 9 bases lay between the germline ends. CDR3 length: 13 residues. The germline CDR1 and CDR2 sequences are SNHLY and FYNNEI. The CDR3 nucleotides read TGTGCCAGCAGTGTGGATCTGGCCGGGGAGCTGTTTTTT. Amino acids: CASSVDLAGELFF.